This passage covers 27 T cell receptor beta chains from one sample sequenced in a study of spatial heterogeneity in lung cancer. TCRdb redid the calling of the 5' RACE reads with MiXCR, one entry per CDR3 protein. The sample yields approximately 92,000 distinct CDR3 sequences, less than 15% seen once. Described time point: sample taken at primary tumor resection. From tumor, nontumor lung or frozen PBMC, whole RNA was taken unsorted for sequencing. Source: PBMCs, taken at surgery. Receptors were obtained from a male donor with early-stage non-small cell lung cancer.

The chain joins TRBV20-1 to TRBJ1-1; no reliable D call. V was pared by 1 base and J by 10 bases, with 10 bases between. The CDR3 sequence is 11 residues long. Germline V gene data show CDR1 as DFQATT and CDR2 as SNEGSKA (reference sequence). CDR3 sequence: CSARVTVLAFF. In DNA form, the CDR3 reads TGCAGTGCTAGAGTTACGGTCCTAGCTTTCTTT.

This clonotype was seen many times. The chain employs TRBV7-9 and TRBJ2-7; no reliable D call. V was trimmed by 3 bases and J by 6 bases, leaving 9 bases between them. This CDR3 contains 12 residues. The germline gives CDR1 SEHNR, CDR2 FQNEAQ (reference sequence). This CDR3 is CASSFRLSEQYF. The CDR3 region has the DNA TGTGCCAGCAGCTTCAGATTATCCGAGCAGTACTTC.

The table lists this clonotype with a few counts. This chain connects TRBV11-2 to TRBJ1-6, with 9 bases fitting TRBD1. The CDR3 has 16 amino acids. V lost 0 bases and J lost 6; bases outside the gene matches: 3. CDR1 is SGHAT and CDR2 is FQNNGV in the germline V gene. This CDR3 is CASSLDRGQGNSPLHF. In DNA form, the CDR3 reads TGTGCCAGCAGCTTAGACCGGGGACAGGGTAATTCACCCCTCCACTTT.

This clonotype was seen ten or more times. This chain uses TRBV7-6 with TRBJ2-7; TRBD2 is a possible D gene (5 bases). V lost 3 bases to trimming and J lost 8 bases, with 17 bases between them. The germline V gene encodes CDR1 SGHVS and CDR2 FNYEAQ. The CDR3 is 14 amino acids. This CDR3 reads CASSLESGVPQQYF. The CDR3 DNA reads as TGTGCCAGCAGCTTGGAAAGCGGAGTCCCCCAGCAGTACTTC.

The V call is TRBV6-6, the J call TRBJ2-5; no clear D. Trimming took 0 bases from V and 1 from J, leaving 6 bases between them. Per germline, CDR1 MNHNY and CDR2 SVGAGI (reference sequence). This CDR3 region has 14 residues. CDR3 amino acids: CASSYSGIQETQYF. The CDR3 DNA reads TGTGCCAGCAGTTACTCAGGGATCCAAGAGACCCAGTACTTC.

The chain recombines TRBV30 with TRBJ2-7; D is unclear. The V end was cut by 4 bases, the J end by 4 bases, with 14 bases between. Germline-derived CDR1 and CDR2 are GTSNPN and SVGIG (reference sequence). The CDR3 sequence is 13 residues long. This CDR3 reads CAWIRVGGYEQYF. The CDR3 bases are TGTGCCTGGATTCGCGTCGGCGGATACGAGCAGTACTTC.

The rearrangement joins TRBV2 to TRBJ1-2; the match to TRBD1 covers 7 bases. Germline V CDR1 and CDR2: SNHLY, FYNNEI. V trimming: 6 bases; J trimming: 4 bases; junction bases outside the gene matches: 5. CDR3 length: 13 amino acids. CDR3: CASRTGNPYGYTF. The CDR3 coding sequence is TGTGCCAGCAGGACAGGGAACCCCTATGGCTACACCTTC.

The chain joins TRBV7-2 to TRBJ2-2; weak D call: TRBD1 (5 bases). V was clipped by 7 bases and J by 0 bases, with 9 bases between them. The length of the CDR3 is 14 residues. CDR1 is SGHTA and CDR2 is FQGNSA in the germline V gene. The CDR3 DNA sequence: TGTGCCAGCACGAGACAGCCGAACACCGGGGAGCTGTTTTTT. It translates to CASTRQPNTGELFF.

This clonotype occurred many times. V is TRBV6-2 or TRBV6-3 and J is TRBJ2-7; 8 nucleotides match TRBD1. CDR3 length: 16 residues. CDR1 MNHEY and CDR2 SVGEGT come from the germline V gene. Germline trimming cut 2 bases from V and 1 base from J; bases unmatched to any gene: 7. The CDR3 DNA sequence: TGTGCCAGCAGTTACACCGAAAGGGACAGGTCCTACGAGCAGTACTTC. Translation gives CASSYTERDRSYEQYF.

The V call is TRBV5-1, the J call TRBJ2-7, with 12 bases fitting TRBD1. The CDR3 is 15 residues long. V was pared by 4 bases and J by 4 bases, with 6 bases of the junction left unmatched. Germline V gene data show CDR1 as SGHRS and CDR2 as YFSETQ. This CDR3 reads CASSPGTGGRYEQYF. CDR3 sequence (DNA): TGCGCCAGCAGCCCCGGGACAGGGGGCCGGTACGAGCAGTACTTC.

The chain links TRBV21-1 to TRBJ1-4. TRBV21-1 is given as a pseudogene. The CDR3 spans 17 residues. CDR3 coding DNA: TGTGCCAGCAGCAAAGCCTCCGGGCCCTTTACCAGGTGGGAACTGTTTTTT. Translated, it gives CASSKASGPFTRWELFF.

The V call is TRBV5-4, the J call TRBJ2-3; 7 bases fit TRBD1. This CDR3 contains 16 residues. Losses at the gene ends were 1 base for V and 1 base for J; bases not matched to a gene: 6. Per the germline V gene, CDR1 is SGHNT and CDR2 is YYREEE (reference sequence). CDR3 protein: CASSLKRQGGTDTQYF. CDR3 coding DNA: TGTGCCAGCAGCTTGAAAAGACAGGGCGGCACAGATACGCAGTATTTT. Variable domain in full (rest from reference TRBV5-4 and TRBJ2-3): ETGVTQSPTHLIKTRGQQVTLRCSSQSGHNTVSWYQQALGQGPQFIFQYYREEENGRGNFPPRFSGLQFPNYSSELNVNALELDDSALYLCASSLKRQGGTDTQYFGPGTRLTVL.

This chain connects TRBV7-2 to TRBJ2-5; D gene uncertain. V was trimmed by 3 bases and J by 4 bases, leaving 9 bases between them. The CDR3 runs 13 residues. Germline V gives CDR1 SGHTA, CDR2 FQGNSA. This CDR3 is CASSLGSTETQYF. CDR3 coding DNA: TGTGCCAGCAGCTTGGGTAGCACAGAGACCCAGTACTTC. The full variable domain, in which reference TRBV7-2 and TRBJ2-5 provide the parts outside the CDR3, is GAGVSQSPSNKVTEKGKDVELRCDPISGHTALYWYRQSLGQGLEFLIYFQGNSAPDKSGLPSDRFSAERTGGSVSTLTIQRTQQEDSAVYLCASSLGSTETQYFGPGTRLLVL.

This chain joins TRBV7-2 and TRBJ2-4, with 7 bases identical to TRBD2. Germline V gives CDR1 SGHTA, CDR2 FQGNSA. The junction had 4 bases not matched to a gene; V was cut back by 2 bases and J by 0 bases. The CDR3 contains 16 residues. The CDR3 spells CASSLRGGLAKNIQYF. CDR3 coding DNA: TGTGCCAGCAGCTTACGCGGGGGACTAGCCAAAAACATTCAGTACTTC.

The V gene is TRBV30, the J gene TRBJ2-4, with D unresolved. CDR1 is GTSNPN and CDR2 is SVGIG in the germline V gene (reference sequence). This CDR3 contains 14 residues. The V end lost 1 base, the J end lost 3 bases, and 10 bases lay between the germline ends. The CDR3 is CAWSGAFGKNIQYF. The CDR3 DNA reads as TGTGCCTGGAGTGGGGCTTTCGGCAAAAACATTCAGTACTTC. Looking up the rest from reference TRBV30 and TRBJ2-4 gives the full variable domain: SQTIHQWPATLVQPVGSPLSLECTVEGTSNPNLYWYRQAAGRGLQLLFYSVGIGQISSEVPQNLSASRPQDRQFILSSKKLLLSDSGFYLCAWSGAFGKNIQYFGAGTRLSVL.

The CDR3 sequence is CASSLWAVSNQPQHF. CDR3 sequence (DNA): TGTGCCAGCAGCTTGTGGGCAGTTAGCAATCAGCCCCAGCATTTT. The rearrangement links TRBV5-6 to TRBJ1-5; D remains unclear. Trimming stripped 1 base from V and 0 bases from J, with 8 bases between. This CDR3 is built from 15 residues. The germline V gene has CDR1 SGHDT and CDR2 YYEEEE. The whole variable domain, filled in from reference TRBV5-6 and TRBJ1-5, reads DAGVTQSPTHLIKTRGQQVTLRCSPKSGHDTVSWYQQALGQGPQFIFQYYEEEERQRGNFPDRFSGHQFPNYSSELNVNALLLGDSALYLCASSLWAVSNQPQHFGDGTRLSIL.

About this clonotype: A read error may be the cause here, since a much bigger clone is one base away. The rearrangement joins TRBV7-2 to TRBJ2-3, with 10 bases matching TRBD1. The CDR3 runs 13 residues. Germline values: CDR1 SGHTA, CDR2 FQGNSA. This CDR3 is CALRDRGTDTPYF. CDR3 nucleotide sequence: TGTGCCCTGCGGGACAGGGGTACAGATACGCCGTATTTT.

This clonotype was picked up a small number of times. This chain connects TRBV12-3 or TRBV12-4 to TRBJ1-2, with D maybe TRBD1 (5 bases). CDR3 length equals 15 residues. V lost 3 bases and J 4 bases, leaving 15 bases between the germline ends. This CDR3 reads CASSFRGELGYGYTF. CDR3 in DNA: TGTGCCAGCAGTTTTCGGGGGGAGCTAGGCTATGGCTACACCTTC.

The chain is built from TRBV7-9 and TRBJ1-1; possible D gene TRBD1, 5 bases. Trimming left V 1 base short and J 12 bases short, with 15 bases between. Germline V gives CDR1 SEHNR, CDR2 FQNEAQ (reference sequence). CDR3 length equals 13 residues. CDR3 nucleotide sequence: TGTGCCAGCAGCTTAGTTCAGGGCAGAGAGACTTTCTTT. Translated, it gives CASSLVQGRETFF.

The rearrangement links TRBV5-4 to TRBJ1-2; D ambiguous. In germline, CDR1 is SGHNT, CDR2 YYREEE (reference sequence). The CDR3 is 15 amino acids. Between the trimmed V and J ends, which lost 3 bases and 4 bases, there was a span of 16 bases. CDR3 region: CASSSGAKTTYGYTF. The CDR3 DNA reads TGTGCCAGCAGCTCCGGAGCGAAAACGACCTATGGCTACACCTTC.

This sequence joins TRBV29-1 and TRBJ2-7, with D perhaps being TRBD1 or TRBD2 (6 bases each). This CDR3 has 14 residues. V gave up 8 bases and J gave up 2 bases, with 19 bases separating them. CDR1 and CDR2 from the germline V gene are SQVTM and ANQGSEA. CDR3 nucleotides: TGCAGCCCCCCAGGGGAGGTGGAGCCCTACGAGCAGTACTTC. It codes for CSPPGEVEPYEQYF.

Only a few counts were recorded for this clonotype. The gene calls are TRBV28 and TRBJ1-1; weak D call: TRBD1 (6 bases). V lost 3 bases to trimming and J lost 2 bases, with 10 bases between them. Germline V gives CDR1 MDHEN, CDR2 SYDVKM. This CDR3 is built from 14 residues. CDR3 coding DNA: TGTGCCAGCAGTTTGGGGGGGGCAAACACTGAAGCTTTCTTT. It yields the protein CASSLGGANTEAFF.

The chain joins TRBV7-2 to TRBJ2-1, with D possibly TRBD2 on 6 matching bases. CDR1 is SGHTA, CDR2 FQGNSA, per germline. V lost 4 bases and J lost 7, with 11 bases in between. This CDR3 is 13 amino acids long. CDR3 loop: CASSSWTKNEQFF. The CDR3 DNA follows: TGTGCCAGCAGCTCTTGGACTAAGAATGAGCAGTTCTTC.

This clonotype was observed a handful of times. The rearrangement uses TRBV9 and TRBJ1-5; the D gene is possibly TRBD1 (5 bases). The CDR3 spans 14 residues. Trimming removed 3 bases at V and 6 bases at J, with 13 bases between. Germline CDR1 and CDR2: SGDLS and YYNGEE. As DNA, the CDR3 is TGTGCCAGCAGCGGCGGGACTGCCGGTCAGCCCCAGCATTTT. Protein sequence: CASSGGTAGQPQHF.

CDR3 sequence reads: CASSGDRLSPLHF. The DNA of the CDR3 is TGTGCCAGCAGTGGGGACAGACTTTCACCCCTCCACTTT. The rearrangement links TRBV25-1 to TRBJ1-6; TRBD1 aligns across 7 bases. Germline V CDR1 and CDR2: MGHDK, SYGVNS. The J segment lost 9 bases and the V segment lost 4 bases, leaving 3 bases of the junction unmatched. The CDR3 totals 13 residues.

This clonotype has at least ten counts. This chain joins TRBV10-2 and TRBJ1-5; no reliable D call. This CDR3 contains 15 residues. The V end lost 4 bases, the J end lost 0 bases, and 10 bases lay between the germline ends. Germline assignment: CDR1 WSHSY and CDR2 SAAADI. The CDR3 here is CASSGSDYSNQPQHF. Written as DNA, the CDR3 is TGCGCCAGCAGTGGGTCTGATTATAGCAATCAGCCCCAGCATTTT.

V is TRBV7-8 and J is TRBJ2-1, with TRBD2 matching 9 bases. CDR1 SGHVS and CDR2 FQNEAQ come from the germline V gene. The CDR3 covers 18 residues. J lost 0 bases, V lost 2 bases, and 8 bases had no gene match. CDR3 region: CASSLYGSGSSSYNEQFF. In DNA form, the CDR3 reads TGTGCCAGCAGCTTATATGGTAGCGGGAGCAGCTCCTACAATGAGCAGTTCTTC.